The next 26 T cell receptor beta chains were all read from a single sample in a study of T cell responses to AZD1222 COVID-19 vaccine. The method was immunoSEQ multiplex PCR; TCRdb's version includes in-frame clones alone and lacks a portion of them. The sample lists roughly 150,000 clones, about nine tenths occurring once. The source material was peripheral blood, sampled after recovery from COVID-19. The origin of the receptors is an adult who had recovered from COVID-19.

The chain uses TRBV7-6 and TRBJ1-1, with 7 bases aligning to TRBD1. This CDR3 contains 15 residues. J was trimmed by 5 bases and V by 5 bases; bases with no gene match: 11. Germline lookup yields CDR1 SGHVS and CDR2 FNYEAQ. CDR3 bases: TGTGCCAGCAGCGTAACAGGGGACTCGATGACTGAAGCTTTCTTT. The encoded protein is CASSVTGDSMTEAFF.

This chain connects TRBV2 to TRBJ1-6; TRBD1 might be the D (5 bases). CDR1 is SNHLY and CDR2 is FYNNEI in the germline V gene. The ends were cut back, 3 bases at V and 7 bases at J, with 10 bases in the middle. The CDR3 contains 14 residues. CDR3 DNA sequence: TGTGCCAGCAGTGAGGGGCTGGCGAATTCACCCCTCCACTTT. The encoded protein is CASSEGLANSPLHF.

This clone was recorded a few times. The chain links TRBV9 to TRBJ2-1; 16 bases agree with TRBD2. The CDR3 sequence is 19 residues long. The germline CDR1 and CDR2 sequences are SGDLS and YYNGEE. Trimming cost V 1 base and J 4 bases; bases outside gene matches: 8. DNA of the CDR3: TGTGCCAGCAGCGTACGTCCGGGACTAGCGGGAGGGGGATACAATGAGCAGTTCTTC. Its protein product is CASSVRPGLAGGGYNEQFF.

J is TRBJ1-2 and V is TRBV5-4; weak D call: TRBD1 (5 bases). The CDR3 loop spans 13 amino acids. Germline CDR1 reads SGHNT; CDR2 reads YYREEE (reference sequence). Trimming took off 1 base at V and 4 bases at J, with 8 bases between the two ends. CDR3 residues: CASSLPGSYGYTF. The DNA for the CDR3 is TGTGCCAGCAGCTTGCCAGGGAGCTATGGCTACACCTTC.

This clone showed up just once. V and J are TRBV11-3 and TRBJ2-2; 10 positions match TRBD2. V gave up 4 bases and J gave up 2 bases; unmatched junction bases: 7. Germline assignment: CDR1 SGHNT and CDR2 YENEEA. The CDR3 is 17 residues long. CDR3 protein: CASSSPSGGFNTGELFF. CDR3 DNA sequence: TGTGCCAGCAGCTCGCCTAGCGGGGGCTTCAACACCGGGGAGCTGTTTTTT.

The rearrangement joins TRBV28 to TRBJ1-1; D uncertain. Between the trimmed V and J ends, which lost 3 bases and 1 base, there was a span of 12 bases. This CDR3 contains 15 residues. CDR1 and CDR2 from the germline V gene are MDHEN and SYDVKM. CDR3 sequence (DNA): TGTGCCAGCAGTTTCTGGAACACTCAGAACACTGAAGCTTTCTTT. Translation gives CASSFWNTQNTEAFF.

The CDR3 nucleotides read TGTGCCAGCAGCGCAGATGTGGGGGGCACTGAAGCTTTCTTT. Its protein is CASSADVGGTEAFF. The rearrangement joins TRBV6-5 to TRBJ1-1; possibly TRBD1 for D (5 bases). Trimming removed 6 bases at V and 4 bases at J, with 15 bases between. The CDR3 extends over 14 amino acids. Germline-derived CDR1 and CDR2 are MNHEY and SVGAGI.

V and J are TRBV20-1 and TRBJ1-4; D call uncertain. This CDR3 has 11 residues. V dropped 5 bases and J dropped 8 bases, with 9 bases sitting between them. Germline V gives CDR1 DFQATT, CDR2 SNEGSKA (reference sequence). This CDR3 reads CSARSGEKLFF. CDR3 sequence (DNA): TGCAGTGCTCGGTCCGGGGAAAAACTGTTTTTT.

This sequence joins TRBV29-1 and TRBJ1-4; D is undetermined. The CDR3 covers 10 residues. Trimming cost V 7 bases and J 6 bases, with 6 bases left between them. Per the germline V gene, CDR1 is SQVTM and CDR2 is ANQGSEA. The CDR3 region has the DNA TGCAGCGGGCTTGATGAAAAACTGTTTTTT. Its translation: CSGLDEKLFF.

The CDR3 loop reads CASTKGVWTYEQYF. CDR3 sequence (DNA): TGTGCCAGCACCAAGGGGGTGTGGACCTACGAGCAGTACTTC. The chain has TRBV6-6 and TRBJ2-7; possible D gene TRBD1, 6 bases. CDR1 is MNHNY, CDR2 SVGAGI, per germline (reference sequence). Between the trimmed V and J ends, which lost 7 bases and 2 bases, there was a span of 15 bases. This CDR3 spans 14 amino acids.

CDR3: CASRRGGVTDTQYF. The CDR3 DNA reads as TGTGCCAGCAGGAGGGGTGGGGTCACAGATACGCAGTATTTT. V is TRBV2 and J is TRBJ2-3; D tentatively fits TRBD1 or TRBD2 (5 bases each). V lost 6 bases and J lost 2, with 12 bases in between. The CDR3 spans 14 residues. The germline V gene has CDR1 SNHLY and CDR2 FYNNEI.

Of note for this clone: The germline gene is not matched at one end of the junction; a read error may be the cause. The V call is TRBV7-3, the J call TRBJ2-1, with D unclear. This CDR3 is 13 amino acids long. CDR1 is SGHTA, CDR2 FQGTGA, per germline. In nucleotides, the CDR3 is TGTGCCAGCAGCGTATCCTCCAACAATGAGCAGTTCTTC. This codes for CASSVSSNNEQFF.

V gene TRBV27 combines with J gene TRBJ2-7, with D tentatively TRBD1 (5 bases). Trimming took 0 bases from V and 0 from J, leaving 12 bases between them. Germline lookup yields CDR1 MNHEY and CDR2 SMNVEV (reference sequence). The CDR3 has 16 residues. The CDR3 nucleotides read TGTGCCAGCAGTTTATCGCGATCAGGGTACTCCTACGAGCAGTACTTC. Its translation is CASSLSRSGYSYEQYF.

The CDR3 DNA is TGTGCCAGCAGCTACGGACAACCTGGCCGACACGAGCAGTACTTC. It codes for CASSYGQPGRHEQYF. The chain combines TRBV11-2 with TRBJ2-7, with D possibly TRBD1 on 5 matching bases. The CDR3 sequence is 15 residues long. Trimming pared 4 bases from V and 5 bases from J, leaving 18 bases between. The germline V gene encodes CDR1 SGHAT and CDR2 FQNNGV.

Comment on this clone: Compared with germline, one end of the junction differs, possibly owing to a read error. V and J are TRBV7-3 and TRBJ2-2, with 8 bases that match TRBD2. The CDR3 length is 15 residues. Germline values: CDR1 SGHTA, CDR2 FQGTGA. The CDR3 bases are TGTGCCAGCGGCTTAGCGGGACAAAACACCGGGGAGCTGTTTTTT. Amino acid sequence: CASGLAGQNTGELFF.

The rearrangement uses TRBV10-3 and TRBJ1-5; 7 nucleotides agree with TRBD1. J gave up 0 bases and V 8 bases, and 4 bases lay outside the gene matches. The CDR3 has 14 amino acids. Germline assignment: CDR1 ENHRY and CDR2 SYGVKD. The CDR3, as DNA: TGTGCCATCGGGGACAGATATAGCAATCAGCCCCAGCATTTT. Translating gives CAIGDRYSNQPQHF.

This clone was counted many times. This chain links TRBV27 with TRBJ2-7; TRBD1 aligns across 10 bases. Looked up from germline, CDR1 is MNHEY and CDR2 is SMNVEV (reference sequence). This CDR3 contains 15 residues. The ends lost 5 bases at V and 3 bases at J; junction bases unmatched: 7. This chain's CDR3 is CASSGDRGRYYEQYF. In DNA, the CDR3 is TGTGCCAGCAGTGGGGACAGGGGACGATACTACGAGCAGTACTTC.

V is TRBV7-9 and J is TRBJ2-7; tentative D call: TRBD1 (6 bases). Trimming removed 2 bases at V and 5 bases at J, with 10 bases between. CDR3 length: 13 amino acids. Looked up from germline, CDR1 is SEHNR and CDR2 is FQNEAQ (reference sequence). This CDR3 is CASSLQGSNEQYF. The CDR3 bases are TGTGCCAGCAGCTTACAGGGGTCCAACGAGCAGTACTTC.

The rearrangement links TRBV12-3 or TRBV12-4 to TRBJ2-7; TRBD1 aligns across 10 bases. CDR3 length: 12 residues. Losses at the gene ends were 11 bases for V and 3 bases for J; bases not matched to a gene: 4. The CDR3 region has the DNA TGTGCCTGCGGACAGGGGGACTACGAGCAGTACTTC. Its translation: CACGQGDYEQYF.

In DNA, the CDR3 is TGTGCCAGCAGCTCAAGCACAGGGGGATACACCGGGACTAGCGGGAGGGATTCCTACGAGCAGTACTTC. Its translation is CASSSSTGGYTGTSGRDSYEQYF. The chain couples TRBV13 to TRBJ2-7, with 16 bases aligning to TRBD2. The germline gives CDR1 PRHDT, CDR2 FYEKMQ (reference sequence). This CDR3 is built from 23 residues. V shed 4 bases and J 1 base; nucleotides not matched to a gene: 22.

The chain employs TRBV13 and TRBJ1-3, with D perhaps matching TRBD1 (6 bases). The CDR3 totals 16 residues. V was pared by 5 bases and J by 7 bases, with 21 bases between. From germline, CDR1 is PRHDT and CDR2 FYEKMQ (reference sequence). CDR3 coding DNA: TGTGCCAGCAGCAACGGACAGTTTGGTGGGATTAACACCATATATTTT. Its protein product is CASSNGQFGGINTIYF.

The chain links TRBV11-2 to TRBJ2-5; TRBD2 agrees at 7 bases. In germline, CDR1 is SGHAT, CDR2 FQNNGV. Unmatched junction bases numbered 7, after V lost 7 bases and J lost 5 bases. This CDR3 is 13 amino acids long. CDR3 sequence (DNA): TGTGCCAGCACGGGACCCGGGGGGGAGACCCAGTACTTC. Its translation is CASTGPGGETQYF.

The V call is TRBV6-1, the J call TRBJ1-6; the match to TRBD1 covers 7 bases. With V trimmed by 0 bases and J by 7 bases, 3 bases remained unmatched. The germline V gene has CDR1 MNHNS and CDR2 SASEGT. The CDR3 length is 15 residues. CDR3 residues: CASSEAGGLNSPLHF. The CDR3 nucleotides read TGTGCCAGCAGTGAAGCAGGGGGCCTAAATTCACCCCTCCACTTT.

This clone occurred a few times. The chain is built from TRBV29-1 and TRBJ2-5; 12 bases agree with TRBD2. The CDR3 length is 13 residues. With 6 bases clipped from V and 5 bases from J, the junction kept 4 bases outside the gene matches. Germline CDR1 and CDR2: SQVTM and ANQGSEA. DNA of the CDR3: TGCAGCGTCGTGACTAGCGGGGGCGAGACCCAGTACTTC. Protein sequence: CSVVTSGGETQYF.

The chain joins TRBV12-3 or TRBV12-4 to TRBJ2-7, with a tentative D call TRBD1 (6 bases). The CDR3 is made up of 13 amino acids. Trimming pared 6 bases from V and 5 bases from J, leaving 14 bases between. The CDR3 DNA reads as TGTGCCAGCAGACAGGGTTTGGCTAACGAGCAGTACTTC. It is translated as CASRQGLANEQYF.

This chain connects TRBV19 to TRBJ2-2; D is possibly TRBD1 (5 bases). The CDR3 consists of 14 residues. The V gene's germline CDR1 is LNHDA and CDR2 SQIVND (reference sequence). The germline V and J ends were trimmed by 4 bases and 1 base, with 7 bases remaining between them. CDR3 DNA: TGTGCCAGTAGTAAAGGACAGAACACCGGGGAGCTGTTTTTT. Translating gives CASSKGQNTGELFF.